Below, 23 T cell receptor beta chains from the same sample are listed, as sequenced in a study of blood T cell repertoires in COVID-19 (dated by TCRdb to 2019 to 2021). The receptor library was made with the immunoSEQ multiplex PCR assay. TCRdb carries this immuneACCESS record with in-frame sequences only. Its versions omit some clonotypes, under half of them owing to an unresolved V gene in the studies checked, with the rest unexplained. In all, the sample holds about 23,000 clones, and about nine tenths of those were seen once. The top ten hold approximately 17% of the sample. The sequenced material came from peripheral blood. These receptors were obtained from a woman aged 80 or over with acute or convalescent COVID-19.

The V and J genes are TRBV3-1 (or the pseudogene TRBV3-2) and TRBJ1-1, with TRBD1 as a possible D gene (5 bases). CDR3 length: 13 amino acids. V was trimmed by 3 bases and J by 8 bases, leaving 13 bases between them. Germline CDR1 LGHDT, CDR2 YNNKEL (reference sequence). The CDR3 sequence: CASSQMGEGEAFF. CDR3 nucleotides: TGTGCCAGCAGCCAGATGGGGGAGGGGGAAGCTTTCTTT.

The chain couples TRBV4-3 to TRBJ1-1; 8 bases are shared with TRBD1. Trimming removed 3 bases from V and 3 bases from J; junction bases left unmatched: 6. The CDR3 has 15 amino acids. Looked up from germline, CDR1 is LGHNA and CDR2 is YSLEER. The CDR3 sequence: CASSHADRDDTEAFF. CDR3 coding DNA: TGCGCCAGCAGCCACGCGGACAGGGATGACACTGAAGCTTTCTTT.

V is TRBV6-2 or TRBV6-3 and J is TRBJ2-1; 8 bases map to TRBD2. Germline trimming cut 2 bases from V and 5 bases from J; bases unmatched to any gene: 2. CDR1 is MNHEY, CDR2 SVGEGT, per germline. The CDR3 totals 14 residues. The DNA of the CDR3 is TGTGCCAGCAGTTACGTGACTAGCGACAATGAGCAGTTCTTC. Its translation: CASSYVTSDNEQFF.

The V gene is TRBV2, the J gene TRBJ1-5; TRBD1 matches 12 bases. The V and J ends lost 4 bases and 9 bases, in that order; junction bases with no gene match: 4. The CDR3 covers 14 residues. The germline V gene encodes CDR1 SNHLY and CDR2 FYNNEI. The CDR3 nucleotides are TGTGCCAGCAGTGGGCGGGACAGGGGGCGGCCCCAGCATTTT. This codes for CASSGRDRGRPQHF.

V usage is TRBV3-1 (or the pseudogene TRBV3-2) and J usage is TRBJ2-2; 8 nucleotides line up with TRBD2. Germline V gene data show CDR1 as LGHDT and CDR2 as YNNKEL (reference sequence). The CDR3 is made up of 19 amino acids. Trimming at V came to 3 bases and at J to 1 base, leaving 13 bases not matched to a gene. DNA of the CDR3: TGTGCCAGCAGCCATCCCCGTTCGGAGCGGGGGCAGAACACCGGGGAGCTGTTTTTT. Its translation is CASSHPRSERGQNTGELFF.

The J gene is TRBJ1-2, the V gene TRBV7-9; TRBD1 aligns across 7 bases. V gave up 3 bases and J gave up 8 bases; unmatched junction bases: 3. The length of the CDR3 is 12 residues. The germline gives CDR1 SEHNR, CDR2 FQNEAQ (reference sequence). This chain's CDR3 is CASSFRGDGYTF. The CDR3 region has the DNA TGTGCCAGCAGCTTCAGGGGGGACGGCTACACCTTC.

The J gene is TRBJ1-5, the V gene TRBV2; 11 nucleotides match TRBD1. This CDR3 has 14 residues. CDR1 is SNHLY and CDR2 is FYNNEI in the germline V gene. With V trimmed by 6 bases and J by 7 bases, 5 bases remained unmatched. Written as DNA, the CDR3 is TGTGCCAGCAGGGGGACAGGGGGACGGCAGCCCCAGCATTTT. As protein: CASRGTGGRQPQHF.

The CDR3 nucleotides read TGCGCCAGCAGCTGGACAGGGGTCGAGGGCTACACCTTC. This codes for CASSWTGVEGYTF. The chain links TRBV5-1 to TRBJ1-2; 9 bases agree with TRBD1. Germline loops: CDR1 SGHRS, CDR2 YFSETQ. The J segment lost 8 bases and the V segment lost 3 bases, leaving 5 bases of the junction unmatched. There are 13 residues in the CDR3.

The chain is built from TRBV5-4 and TRBJ2-5; 9 nucleotides line up with TRBD1. The CDR3 contains 15 residues. Trimming removed 1 base from V and 4 bases from J; junction bases left unmatched: 5. CDR1 is SGHNT and CDR2 is YYREEE in the germline V gene (reference sequence). The CDR3 coding sequence is TGTGCCAGCAGCTTGAACAGGGGGCTCGGAGAGACCCAGTACTTC. Translating gives CASSLNRGLGETQYF.

This chain uses TRBV7-2 with TRBJ2-1; 10 bases map to TRBD1. CDR3 length equals 16 residues. Unmatched junction bases numbered 15, after V lost 6 bases and J lost 10 bases. CDR1 is SGHTA, CDR2 FQGNSA, per germline. The CDR3 is CASRKKPGQGIGEQFF. The CDR3 coding sequence is TGTGCCAGCAGAAAAAAACCGGGACAGGGGATTGGGGAGCAGTTCTTC.

This clone was recorded once. This chain links TRBV7-2 with TRBJ1-6; no definite D call. Germline CDR1 reads SGHTA; CDR2 reads FQGNSA. V shed 0 bases and J shed 10 bases, with 7 bases lying between them. This CDR3 has 13 residues. The CDR3 spells CASSLALNSPLHF. In DNA, the CDR3 is TGTGCCAGCAGCTTAGCGCTAAACTCACCCCTCCACTTT.

The rearrangement joins TRBV19 to TRBJ2-7; no firm D call. Trimming stripped 1 base from V and 5 bases from J, with 12 bases between. There are 14 residues in the CDR3. Germline assignment: CDR1 LNHDA and CDR2 SQIVND (reference sequence). Written as DNA, the CDR3 is TGTGCCAGTAGTATAGGCCTAGTATCGAACGAGCAGTACTTC. This gives the protein CASSIGLVSNEQYF.

The chain couples TRBV5-6 to TRBJ1-1, with 9 bases fitting TRBD1. The CDR3 covers 14 residues. Germline trimming cut 2 bases from V and 10 bases from J; bases unmatched to any gene: 9. The V gene's germline CDR1 is SGHDT and CDR2 YYEEEE. The CDR3 sequence: CASSFNVGQGRAFF. CDR3 bases: TGTGCCAGCAGCTTTAATGTGGGACAGGGAAGAGCTTTCTTT.

This clone was counted once. The chain employs TRBV5-4 and TRBJ1-3; D is ambiguous. This CDR3 spans 15 amino acids. V was cut by 8 bases and J by 0 bases, with 15 bases left in between. Germline lookup yields CDR1 SGHNT and CDR2 YYREEE (reference sequence). The CDR3 here is CASAPGGNSGNTIYF. The CDR3 DNA is TGTGCCAGTGCCCCGGGCGGGAACTCTGGAAACACCATATATTTT.

The chain uses TRBV24-1 and TRBJ2-3; 9 positions match TRBD1. V lost 3 bases and J lost 5; bases outside the gene matches: 5. This CDR3 region has 15 residues. The germline gives CDR1 KGHDR, CDR2 SFDVKD. CDR3 bases: TGTGCCACCAGTGATCCGGGACAGGGAGGAGATACGCAGTATTTT. Encoded protein: CATSDPGQGGDTQYF.

J is TRBJ2-7 and V is TRBV29-1; 10 bases fit TRBD2. Losses at the gene ends were 4 bases for V and 7 bases for J; bases not matched to a gene: 7. The germline gives CDR1 SQVTM, CDR2 ANQGSEA. This CDR3 is 13 amino acids long. The CDR3 protein is CSVGGTSAKEQYF. DNA for the CDR3: TGCAGCGTTGGTGGGACTAGCGCTAAAGAGCAGTACTTC.

Only one count was recorded for this clone. CDR3 DNA sequence: TGTGCCAGCAGCCTACGGACTAGCGGGTCCTACAATGAGCAGTTCTTC. It is translated as CASSLRTSGSYNEQFF. The genes are TRBV7-9 and TRBJ2-1, with TRBD2 matching over 11 bases. This CDR3 region has 16 residues. CDR1 is SEHNR, CDR2 FQNEAQ, per germline (reference sequence). The junction had 4 bases not matched to a gene; V was cut back by 5 bases and J by 1 base.

The V gene is TRBV5-1, the J gene TRBJ2-1; TRBD2 matches 12 bases. The CDR3 has 16 amino acids. V trimming: 4 bases; J trimming: 0 bases; junction bases outside the gene matches: 2. From germline, CDR1 is SGHRS and CDR2 YFSETQ. The CDR3 region has the DNA TGCGCCAGCAGCCCGACTAGCGGGAGCTCCTACAATGAGCAGTTCTTC. Translating gives CASSPTSGSSYNEQFF.

V is TRBV7-2 and J is TRBJ2-5; TRBD2 matches at 12 bases. The CDR3 spans 16 residues. Losses at the gene ends were 4 bases for V and 7 bases for J; bases not matched to a gene: 10. Per the germline V gene, CDR1 is SGHTA and CDR2 is FQGNSA. CDR3 in amino acids: CASSSQLAGGRGTQYF. The CDR3 bases are TGTGCCAGCAGCTCCCAACTAGCGGGGGGAAGGGGGACCCAGTACTTC.

The J gene is TRBJ2-5, the V gene TRBV5-4; a possible D gene is TRBD2 (7 bases). The CDR3 loop spans 16 amino acids. The ends were cut back, 2 bases at V and 1 base at J, with 15 bases in the middle. The germline gives CDR1 SGHNT, CDR2 YYREEE (reference sequence). The CDR3 DNA sequence: TGTGCCAGCAGCTTCAGCGGGACAATACCCCAAGAGACCCAGTACTTC. Encoded protein: CASSFSGTIPQETQYF. Based on the CDR3 plus reference TRBV5-4 and TRBJ2-5, the full variable domain is ETGVTQSPTHLIKTRGQQVTLRCSSQSGHNTVSWYQQALGQGPQFIFQYYREEENGRGNFPPRFSGLQFPNYSSELNVNALELDDSALYLCASSFSGTIPQETQYFGPGTRLLVL.

This chain connects TRBV12-2 to TRBJ2-3; the table gives TRBD2 as D, unverified against the DNA. TRBV12-2 is classified as a pseudogene. The CDR3 length is 19 residues. CDR3 coding DNA: TGTGCAAGTCGCTTAGCGGGACTAGCAACCCGAGTGAGCACAGATACGCAGTATTTT. Translated: CASRLAGLATRVSTDTQYF.

This clone was observed once. The gene calls are TRBV2 and TRBJ1-4, with TRBD1 matching 7 bases. Germline CDR1 is SNHLY and CDR2 is FYNNEI. This CDR3 spans 16 amino acids. The V segment lost 4 bases and the J segment 4 bases; nucleotides outside the gene matches: 9. In DNA, the CDR3 is TGTGCCAGCAGTGTAGAGGGGGCGGCTTTTAATGAAAAACTGTTTTTT. This sequence encodes CASSVEGAAFNEKLFF. Combining the CDR3 with reference TRBV2 and TRBJ1-4 gives the whole variable domain EPEVTQTPSHQVTQMGQEVILRCVPISNHLYFYWYRQILGQKVEFLVSFYNNEISEKSEIFDDQFSVERPDGSNFTLKIRSTKLEDSAMYFCASSVEGAAFNEKLFFGSGTQLSVL.

This sequence joins TRBV4-1 and TRBJ2-3, with TRBD2 as a possible D gene (5 bases). Germline V gene lookup returns CDR1 MGHRA and CDR2 YSYEKL. This CDR3 has 13 residues. V was pared by 8 bases and J by 4 bases, with 13 bases between. CDR3 nucleotides: TGCGCCAGCGCACCCGGGAAGGCAGATACGCAGTATTTT. Its protein is CASAPGKADTQYF.